This record covers a single TCR beta chain. No antigen is known for it. TCRdb passed the RT-PCR reads through MiXCR, listing each CDR3 protein once. The sample records 450,000 to 600,000 distinct CDR3 sequences, less than 8% being singletons. This record belongs to a study of response to subunit inactivated influenza vaccine. Study-wide points: Each seasonal flu vaccination may recruit only limited new T cells, authors suggested.

The receptor was derived from a man in his fifties or sixties who received an inactivated influenza vaccine. This sample comprised PBMCs from blood, obtained roughly 24 months after vaccination.

CDR3: CASTRRATNEKLFF. The CDR3 nucleotides are TGTGCCAGCACCCGCCGGGCAACTAATGAAAAACTGTTTTTT. The V call is TRBV12-3 or TRBV12-4, the J call TRBJ1-4; no clear D gene. This CDR3 spans 14 amino acids. Trimming left V 7 bases short and J 0 bases short, with 9 bases between.